This is a list of T cell receptor beta chains from one sample in a study of blood T cell repertoires in COVID-19. Sequencing was performed with immunoSEQ multiplex PCR; in TCRdb, only in-frame clones are kept and a portion is missing. The sample lists 110,000 to 150,000 clones, 65% to 85% occurring once. The source material was peripheral blood. These receptor sequences come from a man aged 45-65 years with active or convalescent COVID-19. Both conserved end residues are part of each CDR3. The D gene is left open where the match is weak. Expanded clones are given a class, and other clones once, few, many or no size at all.

>.|.|TRBJ1-2|TRBV7-8
TGTGCCAGCAGCTACCGGAACTATGGCTACACCTTC
CASSYRNYGYTF
>.|TRBD1|TRBJ1-1|TRBV4-1
TGCGCCAGCAGCCAAGCGACAGGGCTTACTGAAGCTTTCTTT
CASSQATGLTEAFF
>.|TRBD2|TRBJ2-1|TRBV27
TGTGCCAGCAGCCTCGTCGGCGGGCGATTTAGCGGGAGAAGCGATGAGCAGTTCTTC
CASSLVGGRFSGRSDEQFF
>few|.|TRBJ2-3|TRBV9
TGTGCCAGCAGCGTAGCGGGAGATACGCAGTATTTT
CASSVAGDTQYF
>.|.|TRBJ1-3|TRBV19
TGTGCCACTCGGGACTGGAGCTCTGGAAACACCATATATTTT
CATRDWSSGNTIYF
>.|TRBD1|TRBJ1-6|TRBV3-1/TRBV3-2
TGTGCCAGCAGCCAAGGGGGGACAGGTGGTTCACCCCTCCACTTT
CASSQGGTGGSPLHF
>.|TRBD1|TRBJ1-2|TRBV2
TGTGCCAGCAGGACCGGACAGGGTAACTATGGCTACACCTTC
CASRTGQGNYGYTF
>once|TRBD2|TRBJ2-3|TRBV5-1
TGCGCCAGCTCCCCAAGACTAGCGAACTTGGGCGATACGCAGTATTTT
CASSPRLANLGDTQYF
>.|.|TRBJ1-3|TRBV14
TGTGCCAGCAGCCAAGAGATAAACAGGGCCGGAAACACCATATATTTT
CASSQEINRAGNTIYF
>.|.|TRBJ1-2|TRBV7-2
TGTGCCAGCAGCTCGGGGAACAGGGCCGTGGGCTACACCTTC
CASSSGNRAVGYTF
>.|.|TRBJ2-5|TRBV19
TGTGCCAGTAGTATATTCAGGGCCACGAATCGAGAGACCCAGTACTTC
CASSIFRATNRETQYF
>.|.|TRBJ2-2|TRBV7-3
TGTGCCAGCCGGGACACCGGGGAGCTGTTTTTT
CASRDTGELFF
>.|TRBD1|TRBJ1-1|TRBV12-3/TRBV12-4
TGTGCCAGCAGCCCGGGACAGGGGAGGGGAGCTTTCTTT
CASSPGQGRGAFF
>.|.|TRBJ1-5|TRBV12-3/TRBV12-4
TGTGCCAGCAGTTTTTCGAATCAGCCCCAGCATTTT
CASSFSNQPQHF
>.|TRBD2|TRBJ2-5|TRBV18
TGTGCCAGCTCACCCAGGTCCGGGAGGGAGACCCAGTACTTC
CASSPRSGRETQYF
>once|.|TRBJ2-2|TRBV5-4
TGTGCCAGCAGCCTGTACACCGGGGAGCTGTTTTTT
CASSLYTGELFF
>once|TRBD1|TRBJ1-4|TRBV19
TGTGCCAGTTGGGACAGAATGGGTGAAAAACTGTTTTTT
CASWDRMGEKLFF
>.|TRBD2|TRBJ2-1|TRBV6-1
TGTGCCAGCAGTGAAGAGAGGGGACTAGCGGGTTACAATGAGCAGTTCTTC
CASSEERGLAGYNEQFF
>once|.|TRBJ1-2|TRBV5-6
TGTGCCAGCACAGGGGTGGGGTATGGCTACACCTTC
CASTGVGYGYTF
>few|TRBD1|TRBJ2-7|TRBV6-6
TGTGCCAGCAGCCAGGGGGCAAGCGACGAGCAGTACTTC
CASSQGASDEQYF
>.|TRBD1|TRBJ1-1|TRBV5-1
TGCGCCAGCAGCTTACGACAGGGAAACACTGAAGCTTTCTTT
CASSLRQGNTEAFF
>.|TRBD2|TRBJ2-1|TRBV28
TGTGCCAGCAGTCTAGCGGAAAATGAGCAGTTCTTC
CASSLAENEQFF
>few|TRBD2|TRBJ2-1|TRBV28
TGTGCCAGCCGCGCTCTAGCGGGGGCAGTGGAGCAGTTCTTC
CASRALAGAVEQFF
>.|TRBD2|TRBJ2-7|TRBV5-5
TGTGCCAGCAGCTTGGGGAGCGGGAGAGGGTCCTACGAGCAGTACTTC
CASSLGSGRGSYEQYF
>.|TRBD2|TRBJ2-2|TRBV10-3
TGTGCCATCAGTGACGGGACTAGCGGGAGTATCACCGGGGAGCTGTTTTTT
CAISDGTSGSITGELFF
>.|.|TRBJ1-4|TRBV30
TGTGCCTGGGGGTCGGGAGGCCTAGGGGAAAAACTGTTTTTT
CAWGSGGLGEKLFF
>.|.|TRBJ1-5|TRBV15
TGTGCCACCAGCGGTCCTCAGGGGATTGGCAATCAGCCCCAGCATTTT
CATSGPQGIGNQPQHF
>.|.|TRBJ1-1|TRBV30
TGTGCCTGGAGTGTATTCAGGGGCACTGAAGCTTTCTTT
CAWSVFRGTEAFF
>once|TRBD2|TRBJ2-3|TRBV9
TGTGCCAGCAGCGTAGACCCTAGCGGGAGTTGGGATACGCAGTATTTT
CASSVDPSGSWDTQYF
>once|TRBD2|TRBJ2-5|TRBV15
TGTGCCACCAGCACCGGGGGGTTCCAAGAGACCCAGTACTTC
CATSTGGFQETQYF
>.|.|TRBJ1-5|TRBV18
TGTGCCAGCTCACCATCTAGGGGTAGCAATCAGCCCCAGCATTTT
CASSPSRGSNQPQHF
>.|.|TRBJ2-7|TRBV7-2
TGTGCCAGCAGTTACAACTACGAGCAGTACTTC
CASSYNYEQYF
>.|.|TRBJ2-1|TRBV20-1
TGCAGTGCCCCGACTAGTGCGAGGGAGTTCTTC
CSAPTSAREFF
>.|TRBD2|TRBJ2-3|TRBV7-8
TGTGCCAGCAGCTCCCCCTTTTGGACTAGCGGGGACACAGATACGCAGTATTTT
CASSSPFWTSGDTDTQYF
>.|.|TRBJ2-7|TRBV7-2
TGTGCCAGCAGCTCCCCTCCTCTATTATACGAGCAGTACTTC
CASSSPPLLYEQYF
>.|.|TRBJ1-6|TRBV30
TGTGCCTGGAGTCTATGGACACCCGGGAGTTCACCCCTCCACTTT
CAWSLWTPGSSPLHF
>.|TRBD1|TRBJ2-7|TRBV19
TGTGCCAGTAGTGTCAGACAGGGTGGCTACGAGCAGTACTTC
CASSVRQGGYEQYF
>.|.|TRBJ2-3|TRBV3-1/TRBV3-2
TGTGCCAGCAGGACAGGTAGCACAGATACGCAGTATTTT
CASRTGSTDTQYF
>.|.|TRBJ2-7|TRBV27
TGTGCCAGCAGTTTCTACTACGAGCAGTACTTC
CASSFYYEQYF
>.|TRBD2|TRBJ2-3|TRBV15
TGTGCCACCAGCCCAAGATTCGGCGGGAGCGCCGAAAGCACAGATACGCAGTATTTT
CATSPRFGGSAESTDTQYF
>.|.|TRBJ2-7|TRBV25-1
TGTGCCAGCAGTAGGGGCGAATCGAGCTCCTACGAGCAGTACTTC
CASSRGESSSYEQYF
>.|.|TRBJ1-1|TRBV11-3
TGTGCCAGCAGCTTTTCGGGATTCGGCACTGAAGCTTTCTTT
CASSFSGFGTEAFF
>.|TRBD1|TRBJ1-2|TRBV7-6
TGTGCCAGCAGCGACGGGACAGGGGGCATCAGTGGCTACACCTTC
CASSDGTGGISGYTF